The 23 T cell receptor beta chains reported below all come from one sample, sequenced in a study of T cell repertoires in cytomegalovirus infection. Their antigens remain unidentified. TCRdb re-called the reads through MiXCR, storing one row per CDR3 protein. The sample holds roughly 990,000 distinct CDR3 sequences, roughly 30% seen once. The sample in question was cultured CD8+ T cells from PBMCs, obtained from culture after CMV antigen stimulation. These receptors were taken from a human donor in good health (CMV status not recorded). Some clones in this sample may be carry-over from other donors' samples.

The CDR3 protein is CASSLSSGGPTRWSYEQYF. Here the CDR3 DNA reads TGTGCCAGCAGTTTATCTAGCGGGGGGCCAACCCGGTGGTCCTACGAGCAGTACTTC. The chain uses TRBV12-3 or TRBV12-4 and TRBJ2-7; 11 bases fit TRBD2. The CDR3 spans 19 residues. With 2 bases clipped from V and 1 base from J, the junction kept 13 bases outside the gene matches.

This chain uses TRBV27 with TRBJ2-1, with D unclear. Trimming took 8 bases from V and 5 from J, leaving 10 bases between them. CDR1 and CDR2 (germline): MNHEY, SMNVEV (reference sequence). The CDR3 is 12 residues long. For the CDR3, the DNA is TGTGCCAGCGGCGTAGCCGACAATGAGCAGTTCTTC. Translated, it gives CASGVADNEQFF.

The chain joins TRBV4-1 to TRBJ1-2; TRBD1 matches 7 bases. This CDR3 comprises 14 residues. V lost 3 bases and J lost 4; bases outside the gene matches: 5. Germline V CDR1 and CDR2: MGHRA, YSYEKL. The CDR3 sequence: CASSHTGALYGYTF. The CDR3 nucleotides are TGCGCCAGCAGCCACACAGGGGCCCTCTATGGCTACACCTTC.

Comments on this clonotype: A much larger clone is a single base away; this may be a read error. The chain joins TRBV7-4 to TRBJ1-1, with TRBD1 as a possible D gene (6 bases). The CDR3 spans 15 residues. The germline V gene has CDR1 SGHVT and CDR2 SQSDAQ. In DNA form, the CDR3 reads TGTGCCAACAGCTTAGTGGGTACAGGGTTCACTGAAGCTTTCTTT. Residues: CANSLVGTGFTEAFF.

This clonotype was observed a few times. The chain links TRBV12-3 or TRBV12-4 to TRBJ1-5; a possible D gene is TRBD1 (5 bases). Trimming removed 1 base at V and 0 bases at J, with 10 bases between. This CDR3 has 16 amino acids. CDR3: CASSLGDGHSNQPQHF. For the CDR3, the DNA is TGTGCCAGCAGTTTAGGGGACGGTCATAGCAATCAGCCCCAGCATTTT.

V and J are TRBV20-1 and TRBJ2-3; D tentatively fits TRBD1 or TRBD2 (6 bases each). CDR1 is DFQATT and CDR2 is SNEGSKA in the germline V gene (reference sequence). V lost 7 bases and J 3 bases, leaving 17 bases between the germline ends. This CDR3 has 14 amino acids. CDR3 nucleotide sequence: TGCAGTGGTATCCTGGCGGGGACAACAGATACGCAGTATTTT. Translated: CSGILAGTTDTQYF.

V is TRBV6-5 and J is TRBJ1-1, with 7 nucleotides matching TRBD1. The CDR3 is 14 residues long. Germline CDR1 is MNHEY and CDR2 is SVGAGI. The junction had 8 bases not matched to a gene; V was cut back by 5 bases and J by 5 bases. CDR3 sequence reads: CASSNQGVRTEAFF. The DNA for the CDR3 is TGTGCCAGCAGTAACCAGGGGGTCCGAACTGAAGCTTTCTTT.

The chain couples TRBV11-2 to TRBJ2-1; tentatively, D is TRBD2 (7 bases). Germline V lookup: CDR1 SGHAT, CDR2 FQNNGV. The length of the CDR3 is 19 residues. V was clipped by 0 bases and J by 0 bases, with 18 bases between them. DNA of the CDR3: TGTGCCAGCAGCTTAGATGCCCAGGAGGGGGGGAGCTCCTACAATGAGCAGTTCTTC. Protein sequence: CASSLDAQEGGSSYNEQFF. Full variable domain (missing parts from reference TRBV11-2 and TRBJ2-1): EAGVAQSPRYKIIEKRQSVAFWCNPISGHATLYWYQQILGQGPKLLIQFQNNGVVDDSQLPKDRFSAERLKGVDSTLKIQPAKLEDSAVYLCASSLDAQEGGSSYNEQFFGPGTRLTVL.

This clonotype was detected many times. The chain carries TRBV7-2 and TRBJ2-1, with TRBD2 matching over 8 bases. The trim removed 3 bases at V and 4 bases at J, leaving 11 bases unmatched. This CDR3 has 17 amino acids. Germline assignment: CDR1 SGHTA and CDR2 FQGNSA. CDR3 sequence: CASSFIGGGTRYNEQFF. As DNA, the CDR3 is TGTGCCAGCAGCTTCATTGGCGGGGGGACTAGGTACAATGAGCAGTTCTTC.

Concerning this clonotype itself: The CDR3 end shows no conserved phenylalanine or tryptophan, and so a read error is likely. J is TRBJ2-1 and V is TRBV14, with a possible D match to TRBD2 (6 bases). CDR3 length: 13 residues. Trimming cost V 4 bases and J 6 bases, with 10 bases left between them. CDR1 is SGHDN and CDR2 is FVKESK in the germline V gene. The CDR3 loop reads CASSPDYLNEQFL. As DNA, the CDR3 is TGTGCCAGCAGCCCGGACTACCTCAATGAGCAGTTCTTA.

In its sample, this clonotype was seen a few times. Sequence at one end of the junction differs from germline and may be a read error. The J gene is TRBJ2-1, the V gene TRBV4-1; 11 bases map to TRBD2. CDR1 and CDR2 (germline): MGHRA, YSYEKL. The CDR3 loop spans 18 amino acids. As DNA, the CDR3 is TGTGCCAGCAGCCACTTAGGTCTAGCGGGGGGCCTTTTTGTTGAGCAGTTCTTC. Translating it yields CASSHLGLAGGLFVEQFF.

With respect to this clonotype: Relative to the germline gene, one junction end is altered; a read error may explain this. This chain connects TRBV7-6 to TRBJ2-7, with TRBD1 matching 11 bases. CDR1 is SGHVS and CDR2 is FNYEAQ in the germline V gene. This CDR3 contains 16 residues. For the CDR3, the DNA is TGTGCTAGCAGCCGGGGAACGGACAGGGGGCTATACGAGCAGTACTTC. Encoded protein: CASSRGTDRGLYEQYF.

This CDR3 is CSARDLKGANVLTF. The CDR3 DNA sequence: TGCAGTGCAAGGGACCTAAAGGGGGCCAACGTCCTGACTTTC. The chain recombines TRBV20-1 with TRBJ2-6; D tentatively fits TRBD1 or TRBD2 (5 bases each). CDR3 length: 14 amino acids. Trimming left V 6 bases short and J 4 bases short, with 13 bases between. The germline V gene encodes CDR1 DFQATT and CDR2 SNEGSKA (reference sequence).

The rearrangement links TRBV10-3 to TRBJ2-1; D gene uncertain. V lost 0 bases and J 0 bases, leaving 9 bases between the germline ends. The CDR3 contains 16 residues. Looked up from germline, CDR1 is ENHRY and CDR2 is SYGVKD. CDR3 DNA: TGTGCCATCAGTGAGTCACTTGACGGCTCCTACAATGAGCAGTTCTTC. This encodes CAISESLDGSYNEQFF.

This rearrangement joins TRBV28 to TRBJ1-1; maybe TRBD1 (5 bases). CDR3 length: 12 amino acids. CDR1 is MDHEN, CDR2 SYDVKM, per germline. Trimming removed 8 bases from V and 8 bases from J, with 15 bases in between. The DNA of the CDR3 is TGTGCCAGCGGGGACTTAGGAAGGGAAGCTTTCTTT. Amino acids: CASGDLGREAFF.

This clonotype was seen a few times. The rearrangement joins TRBV27 to TRBJ2-2; 8 bases fit TRBD1. The CDR3 extends over 12 amino acids. The germline CDR1 and CDR2 sequences are MNHEY and SMNVEV (reference sequence). The V and J ends lost 6 bases and 7 bases, in that order; junction bases with no gene match: 1. The CDR3 sequence is CASSRGLGELFF. In DNA, the CDR3 is TGTGCCAGCAGCAGGGGGCTCGGGGAGCTGTTTTTT.

The chain uses TRBV3-1 and TRBJ2-7, with D possibly being TRBD2 (5 bases). There are 13 residues in the CDR3. Germline V gene data show CDR1 as LGHDT and CDR2 as YNNKEL (reference sequence). The germline V and J ends were trimmed by 3 bases and 5 bases, with 11 bases remaining between them. The CDR3 DNA is TGTGCCAGCAGCCACGGACTTAGCCACGAGCAGTACTTC. Protein product: CASSHGLSHEQYF.

This sequence joins TRBV7-9 and TRBJ1-1; the match to TRBD1 covers 7 bases. The germline V gene encodes CDR1 SEHNR and CDR2 FQNEAQ (reference sequence). V shed 5 bases, J shed 5 bases, and the junction held 8 bases outside the gene matches. This CDR3 comprises 14 residues. The CDR3: CASSRTGAMTEAFF. The CDR3 bases are TGTGCCAGCAGCCGAACAGGGGCTATGACTGAAGCTTTCTTT.

This chain links TRBV7-6 with TRBJ2-5, with D perhaps TRBD2 (5 bases). Germline CDR1 SGHVS, CDR2 FNYEAQ. V dropped 9 bases and J dropped 1 base, with 12 bases sitting between them. The CDR3 runs 13 residues. CDR3 sequence: CASCSAFQETQYF. DNA for the CDR3: TGTGCCAGTTGTAGCGCGTTCCAAGAGACCCAGTACTTC.

J is TRBJ2-1 and V is TRBV6-5; 7 positions agree with TRBD1. Germline trimming cut 2 bases from V and 7 bases from J; bases unmatched to any gene: 14. The germline CDR1 and CDR2 sequences are MNHEY and SVGAGI. This CDR3 contains 17 residues. The CDR3 is CASSYPTGRGGINEQFF. For the CDR3, the DNA is TGTGCCAGCAGTTACCCGACAGGGAGAGGTGGGATAAATGAGCAGTTCTTC.

This clonotype appeared a single time. V usage is TRBV9 and J usage is TRBJ2-1, with 12 bases lining up with TRBD2. The CDR3 is 15 amino acids. Trimming cost V 0 bases and J 8 bases; bases outside gene matches: 3. CDR1 is SGDLS and CDR2 is YYNGEE in the germline V gene. This CDR3 reads CASSVATSGGYEQFF. The CDR3 DNA sequence: TGTGCCAGCAGCGTAGCGACTAGCGGGGGATATGAGCAGTTCTTC.

J is TRBJ2-7 and V is TRBV7-6, with D maybe TRBD1 (6 bases). Germline lookup yields CDR1 SGHVS and CDR2 FNYEAQ. The CDR3 runs 15 residues. Trimming removed 4 bases at V and 3 bases at J, with 16 bases between. The CDR3 sequence is CASSSRRQDLYEQYF. CDR3 DNA sequence: TGTGCCAGCAGCTCAAGACGACAGGACCTCTACGAGCAGTACTTC.

Worth noting for this clonotype: At one end, the junction sequence differs from germline, possibly due to a read error. The chain combines TRBV6-2 or TRBV6-3 with TRBJ1-2; perhaps TRBD1 as D (5 bases). The germline gives CDR1 MNHEY, CDR2 SVGEGT. The CDR3 spans 16 residues. The CDR3: CANSYSEGPSNYGYTF. The CDR3 DNA follows: TGTGCCAACAGTTACTCAGAGGGGCCATCTAACTATGGCTACACCTTC.